This TCR beta chain stems from a study of cytomegalovirus exposure and HLA in healthy donors. On this clone itself: No antigen is known for it.

60 Vbeta and 13 Jbeta primers were used in PCR. TCRdb's table, derived via immunoSEQ multiplex PCR, lists solely in-frame clones and lacks some. The table records some 130,000 clones, approximately 61% of them present only once. Study results and limitations: Most subjects' HLA-A and HLA-B alleles were reportedly predicted from TCR beta sequences. Confirmation was obtained in vitro that three CMV-associated chains are specific for CMV antigens. Later analysis suggested links between common viral pathogens and several top significant clusters.

The ends were cut back, 1 base at V and 3 bases at J, with 24 bases in the middle. This CDR3 region has 19 residues. CDR1 and CDR2 from the germline V gene are MGHRA and YSYEKL. Input material: PBMCs. This sequence originates from a man aged 25 to 40 in good health and CMV-seropositive. V is TRBV4-1 and J is TRBJ1-2, with TRBD1 as a possible D gene (5 bases). The CDR3 loop reads CASSQVPTRLKDSYYGYTF. CDR3 DNA: TGCGCCAGCAGCCAAGTTCCCACCCGATTAAAAGACAGTTACTATGGCTACACCTTC.